These 15 T cell receptor beta chains were sequenced from one sample in a study of response to subunit inactivated influenza vaccine. TCRdb re-called the RT-PCR reads through MiXCR, storing one row per CDR3 protein. This table has roughly 520,000 distinct CDR3 sequences, about 25% appearing once. The sequencing used CD4+ T cells sorted from PBMCs, collected roughly 5 days after vaccination. Receptors originate from a man in his forties or fifties who received an inactivated influenza vaccine.

There are a few counts of this clonotype. V usage is TRBV20-1 and J usage is TRBJ2-7; possible D gene TRBD2, 5 bases. V dropped 0 bases and J dropped 3 bases, with 18 bases sitting between them. Germline CDR1 DFQATT, CDR2 SNEGSKA (reference sequence). The CDR3 totals 16 residues. Written as DNA, the CDR3 is TGCAGTGCTAGAGAGAGCGGACCGAAAGTCAGCTACGAGCAGTACTTC. Protein: CSARESGPKVSYEQYF.

The J gene is TRBJ2-1, the V gene TRBV7-9; 12 nucleotides agree with TRBD2. CDR1 SEHNR and CDR2 FQNEAQ come from the germline V gene (reference sequence). The CDR3 consists of 16 residues. V dropped 8 bases and J dropped 8; count of bases not matched to a gene: 13. CDR3 in DNA: TGTGCCAGCGGTAGGGGATCGGGACTAGCGGGTGATGAGCAGTTCTTC. Residues: CASGRGSGLAGDEQFF.

This clonotype was counted a few times. The rearrangement links TRBV7-9 to TRBJ2-5, with TRBD2 matching 14 bases. The V segment lost 5 bases and the J segment 6 bases; nucleotides outside the gene matches: 8. Germline V gene lookup returns CDR1 SEHNR and CDR2 FQNEAQ (reference sequence). The CDR3 has 16 amino acids. CDR3 sequence: CASSQLTSGGAKTQYF. CDR3 nucleotides: TGTGCCAGCAGCCAACTGACTAGCGGGGGGGCCAAGACCCAGTACTTC.

This clonotype was seen ten or more times. The chain uses TRBV12-3 or TRBV12-4 and TRBJ2-7; no firm D call. This CDR3 has 12 residues. V was pared by 5 bases and J by 3 bases, with 8 bases between. For the CDR3, the DNA is TGTGCCAGCAGTGGACGGAGCTACGAGCAGTACTTC. Translation gives CASSGRSYEQYF.

The gene calls are TRBV4-3 and TRBJ1-4; no firm D call. The CDR3 length is 15 residues. Trimming left V 0 bases short and J 0 bases short, with 5 bases between. Germline V CDR1 and CDR2: LGHNA, YSLEER. Here the CDR3 reads CASSQDQATNEKLFF. The CDR3 nucleotides read TGCGCCAGCAGCCAAGATCAGGCAACTAATGAAAAACTGTTTTTT.

This clonotype was found a few times. This chain uses TRBV20-1 with TRBJ1-5, with 9 bases matching TRBD1. After removal of 6 bases from V and 4 bases from J, the junction contained 7 bases not matched to a gene. Germline V gene lookup returns CDR1 DFQATT and CDR2 SNEGSKA (reference sequence). This CDR3 has 14 residues. CDR3 nucleotide sequence: TGCAGTGCGGAAAGCGGGACAGGGAATCAGCCCCAGCATTTT. Residues: CSAESGTGNQPQHF.

This chain links TRBV15 with TRBJ2-1; a weak D match, TRBD2 (7 bases). The CDR3 runs to 15 residues. Trimming removed 5 bases from V and 4 bases from J, with 15 bases in between. CDR1 and CDR2 from the germline V gene are LNHNV and YYDKDF (reference sequence). The CDR3 coding sequence is TGTGCCACCAGCCCCTACGGGGGGCAATACAATGAGCAGTTCTTC. Translation: CATSPYGGQYNEQFF. The whole variable domain, filled in from reference TRBV15 and TRBJ2-1, reads DAMVIQNPRYQVTQFGKPVTLSCSQTLNHNVMYWYQQKSSQAPKLLFHYYDKDFNNEADTPDNFQSRRPNTSFCFLDIRSPGLGDTAMYLCATSPYGGQYNEQFFGPGTRLTVL.

V usage is TRBV5-1 and J usage is TRBJ1-1; no firm D call. CDR1 SGHRS and CDR2 YFSETQ come from the germline V gene. There are 16 residues in the CDR3. The V end was cut by 4 bases, the J end by 0 bases, with 16 bases between. CDR3 in amino acids: CASSRTRTEVNTEAFF. The DNA for the CDR3 is TGCGCCAGCAGCAGAACCCGGACGGAGGTGAACACTGAAGCTTTCTTT.

The chain carries TRBV5-1 and TRBJ1-1; weak D call: TRBD1 (5 bases). CDR3 length equals 11 residues. Trimming shortened V by 5 bases and J by 4 bases, and 6 bases separated the two germline ends. Germline V CDR1 and CDR2: SGHRS, YFSETQ. CDR3 nucleotide sequence: TGCGCCAGCAGTGGGGGCACTGAAGCTTTCTTT. Encoded protein: CASSGGTEAFF.

The chain carries TRBV20-1 and TRBJ2-5; D ambiguous. V lost 6 bases and J lost 4, with 6 bases in between. CDR1 is DFQATT, CDR2 SNEGSKA, per germline (reference sequence). The CDR3 is made up of 10 amino acids. In nucleotides, the CDR3 is TGCAGTGCACTTGGAGAGACCCAGTACTTC. Protein: CSALGETQYF.

Here the CDR3 DNA reads TGTGCCAGCAGCAGAAGGGACCTGAACACTGAAGCTTTCTTT. Amino acid sequence: CASSRRDLNTEAFF. The chain joins TRBV7-2 to TRBJ1-1, with D maybe TRBD1 (5 bases). V was trimmed by 5 bases and J by 0 bases, leaving 10 bases between them. This CDR3 has 14 residues. The V gene's germline CDR1 is SGHTA and CDR2 FQGNSA.

This clonotype was observed a handful of times. The chain joins TRBV6-1 to TRBJ2-3; 12 positions agree with TRBD2. V shed 5 bases, J shed 5 bases, and the junction held 5 bases outside the gene matches. The germline gives CDR1 MNHNS, CDR2 SASEGT. This CDR3 comprises 15 residues. CDR3 nucleotides: TGTGCCAGCAGTCTTACTAGCGGGGGGTTAGATACGCAGTATTTT. It is translated as CASSLTSGGLDTQYF.

This clonotype has a handful of counts. V gene TRBV4-2 combines with J gene TRBJ2-4, with unresolved D. This CDR3 has 15 residues. The germline V gene encodes CDR1 LGHNA and CDR2 YNFKEQ. Trimming removed 3 bases at V and 1 base at J, with 10 bases between. The CDR3 reads CASSHEESAKNIQYF. In DNA form, the CDR3 reads TGTGCCAGCAGCCACGAGGAGTCGGCCAAAAACATTCAGTACTTC.

This clonotype was picked up a small number of times. This sequence joins TRBV4-2 and TRBJ1-5, with 7 bases that match TRBD1. This CDR3 has 15 residues. V lost 4 bases and J lost 5; bases outside the gene matches: 8. Germline assignment: CDR1 LGHNA and CDR2 YNFKEQ. The CDR3 bases are TGTGCCAGCAGCCTTGGGACAGTCTCCCATCAGCCCCAGCATTTT. Residues: CASSLGTVSHQPQHF.

V usage is TRBV12-3 or TRBV12-4 and J usage is TRBJ2-1; D may be TRBD2 (5 bases). There are 14 residues in the CDR3. V lost 4 bases to trimming and J lost 7 bases, with 14 bases between them. CDR3 region: CASSYRRRGNEQFF. The DNA for the CDR3 is TGTGCCAGCAGTTATCGGCGAAGAGGGAATGAGCAGTTCTTC.